The 31 T cell receptor beta chains listed next were all sequenced from one sample in a study of CD8+ T cells in alopecia areata. RNA extraction was followed by reverse transcription into cDNA, which acted as the sequencing template. The data were produced by immunoSEQ multiplex PCR, yet TCRdb's version contains in-frame clones alone and is incomplete. The table has roughly 150,000 clones, about 60% seen once. The sample here was CD4+ T cells sorted from blood, taken at week 0. The source of these receptors is a human donor with alopecia areata.

The rearrangement links TRBV2 to TRBJ2-3, with D possibly matching TRBD2 (5 bases). The ends were cut back, 8 bases at V and 3 bases at J, with 15 bases in the middle. The CDR3 spans 14 residues. The germline CDR1 and CDR2 sequences are SNHLY and FYNNEI. The CDR3 DNA reads TGTGCCAGCTCCTACACTCCGGGGACAGATACGCAGTATTTT. This sequence encodes CASSYTPGTDTQYF.

This clone was seen only once. The chain recombines TRBV29-1 with TRBJ2-7, with 9 bases that match TRBD2. Germline V lookup: CDR1 SQVTM, CDR2 ANQGSEA. V was clipped by 3 bases and J by 0 bases; unmatched bases: 6. This CDR3 region has 15 residues. CDR3 coding DNA: TGCAGCGTTGATCGTCTAGCGGGGAGCTCCTACGAGCAGTACTTC. It codes for CSVDRLAGSSYEQYF.

This chain connects TRBV29-1 to TRBJ1-5; D gene ambiguous. Germline V CDR1 and CDR2: SQVTM, ANQGSEA. V lost 7 bases and J 15 bases, leaving 19 bases between the germline ends. CDR3 length: 11 residues. DNA for the CDR3: TGCAGCGCCCGGGTAGGTGGTCAGTGGCATTTT. It specifies CSARVGGQWHF.

This clone appeared a single time. The chain uses TRBV10-3 and TRBJ1-1; a possible D gene is TRBD1 (6 bases). Germline V gene data show CDR1 as ENHRY and CDR2 as SYGVKD. This CDR3 is built from 14 residues. Trimming left V 4 bases short and J 4 bases short, with 13 bases between. The CDR3 loop is CAISVGGAPTEAFF. CDR3 coding DNA: TGTGCCATCAGTGTGGGGGGGGCGCCCACTGAAGCTTTCTTT.

This rearrangement joins TRBV30 to TRBJ1-2; possible D gene TRBD1, 5 bases. Germline assignment: CDR1 GTSNPN and CDR2 SVGIG (reference sequence). CDR3 length: 12 residues. Deletions cut 3 bases from V and 2 bases from J, with 7 bases between. CDR3 region: CAWSYRNYGYTF. CDR3 DNA: TGTGCCTGGAGCTACAGGAACTATGGCTACACCTTC.

This clone was counted a few times. The rearrangement joins TRBV10-3 to TRBJ2-1; 7 bases match TRBD1. Trimming at V came to 10 bases and at J to 1 base, leaving 4 bases not matched to a gene. The CDR3 length is 13 residues. Germline values: CDR1 ENHRY, CDR2 SYGVKD. CDR3: CATSGGSYNEQFF. In DNA form, the CDR3 reads TGTGCCACCTCAGGGGGATCCTACAATGAGCAGTTCTTC.

This chain connects TRBV29-1 to TRBJ1-4; D is ambiguous. The CDR3 extends over 14 amino acids. Deletions cut 7 bases from V and 8 bases from J, with 20 bases between. Germline values: CDR1 SQVTM, CDR2 ANQGSEA. As DNA, the CDR3 is TGCAGCGCCGCTCTGAGGAAGGATTCGGAAAAACTGTTTTTT. This gives the protein CSAALRKDSEKLFF.

V usage is TRBV7-2 and J usage is TRBJ1-2; a weak D match, TRBD1 (5 bases). Trimming left V 5 bases short and J 2 bases short, with 15 bases between. CDR3 length: 15 amino acids. CDR1 is SGHTA and CDR2 is FQGNSA in the germline V gene. Here the CDR3 reads CASSPPPGLNYGYTF. The DNA for the CDR3 is TGTGCCAGCAGCCCTCCCCCAGGGTTGAACTATGGCTACACCTTC.

The chain recombines TRBV29-1 with TRBJ2-3; 8 nucleotides line up with TRBD2. V shed 7 bases and J 6 bases; nucleotides not matched to a gene: 15. The V gene's germline CDR1 is SQVTM and CDR2 ANQGSEA. The CDR3 runs 15 residues. DNA for the CDR3: TGCAGCGCGGTAGGGGCGGGAGGAGGTGGCGATACGCAGTATTTT. Encoded protein: CSAVGAGGGGDTQYF.

This clone was seen a handful of times. The chain is built from TRBV5-1 and TRBJ2-5; 12 bases line up with TRBD1. The CDR3 runs to 16 residues. Germline CDR1 and CDR2: SGHRS and YFSETQ. The trim removed 5 bases at V and 3 bases at J, leaving 8 bases unmatched. Here the CDR3 reads CASRPPGTGGKETQYF. For the CDR3, the DNA is TGCGCCAGCAGGCCACCCGGGACAGGGGGCAAAGAGACCCAGTACTTC.

CDR3 amino acids: CACRVNNQPQHF. In nucleotides, the CDR3 is TGTGCCTGCAGGGTGAACAATCAGCCCCAGCATTTT. V and J are TRBV30 and TRBJ1-5; D might be TRBD1 (5 bases). V shed 6 bases and J shed 3 bases, with 9 bases lying between them. CDR3 length: 12 amino acids. The germline CDR1 and CDR2 sequences are GTSNPN and SVGIG (reference sequence).

This chain links TRBV9 with TRBJ2-3; D possibly corresponds to TRBD1 (6 bases). Between the trimmed V and J ends, which lost 0 bases and 2 bases, there was a span of 10 bases. CDR1 is SGDLS and CDR2 is YYNGEE in the germline V gene. CDR3 length equals 15 residues. Here the CDR3 DNA reads TGTGCCAGCAGCGTAGAAGGGGGAAACACAGATACGCAGTATTTT. This translates into CASSVEGGNTDTQYF.

This clone was recorded a few times. The chain joins TRBV2 to TRBJ2-5, with D possibly being TRBD1 (6 bases). The CDR3 loop spans 13 amino acids. Trimming stripped 7 bases from V and 7 bases from J, with 16 bases between. CDR1 and CDR2 from the germline V gene are SNHLY and FYNNEI. DNA for the CDR3: TGTGCCAGCACAAACAGGGTCCGGGGGACCCAGTACTTC. Translating gives CASTNRVRGTQYF. The whole variable domain, filled in from reference TRBV2 and TRBJ2-5, reads EPEVTQTPSHQVTQMGQEVILRCVPISNHLYFYWYRQILGQKVEFLVSFYNNEISEKSEIFDDQFSVERPDGSNFTLKIRSTKLEDSAMYFCASTNRVRGTQYFGPGTRLLVL.

This clone has just a few counts. This chain joins TRBV29-1 and TRBJ2-3; 9 bases line up with TRBD2. The CDR3 is 17 residues long. CDR1 SQVTM and CDR2 ANQGSEA come from the germline V gene. Trimming cost V 0 bases and J 4 bases; bases outside gene matches: 11. The CDR3 nucleotides read TGCAGCGTTGAAGACGTTCCGGGGCTAGCGGGGTCAGATACGCAGTATTTT. Residues: CSVEDVPGLAGSDTQYF.

The chain combines TRBV6-5 with TRBJ2-2, with D maybe TRBD1 (6 bases). CDR1 MNHEY and CDR2 SVGAGI come from the germline V gene. V was trimmed by 6 bases and J by 5 bases, leaving 10 bases between them. This CDR3 has 13 residues. The CDR3 DNA reads TGTGCCAGCAGACTTCAGGGGACCGGGGAGCTGTTTTTT. Translation: CASRLQGTGELFF.

V gene TRBV14 combines with J gene TRBJ1-1; D is possibly TRBD1 (6 bases). V lost 1 base and J 1 base, leaving 10 bases between the germline ends. The CDR3 spans 15 residues. CDR1 is SGHDN, CDR2 FVKESK, per germline. CDR3 sequence reads: CASSQGTDRNTEAFF. The CDR3 region has the DNA TGTGCCAGCAGCCAAGGGACGGACAGGAACACTGAAGCTTTCTTT.

The chain uses TRBV30 and TRBJ1-1; D call uncertain. Germline V gives CDR1 GTSNPN, CDR2 SVGIG (reference sequence). There are 10 residues in the CDR3. Trimming took 1 base from V and 9 from J, leaving 6 bases between them. This chain's CDR3 is CAWSGGKAFF. The CDR3 nucleotides read TGTGCCTGGAGTGGGGGTAAAGCTTTCTTT.

This chain links TRBV6-7 with TRBJ1-5; D uncertain. TRBV6-7 is marked as an open reading frame, function uncertain. The CDR3 has 10 residues. V gave up 7 bases and J gave up 5 bases, with 3 bases separating them. CDR3 protein: CASIDQPQHF. Here the CDR3 DNA reads TGTGCCAGCATCGATCAGCCCCAGCATTTT.

The chain employs TRBV29-1 and TRBJ2-7, with D perhaps matching TRBD2 (5 bases). Trimming shortened V by 3 bases and J by 2 bases, and 8 bases separated the two germline ends. Germline lookup yields CDR1 SQVTM and CDR2 ANQGSEA. The CDR3 runs to 12 residues. The CDR3 here is CSVEDSPYEQYF. CDR3 bases: TGCAGCGTTGAGGACTCACCCTACGAGCAGTACTTC.

V gene TRBV19 combines with J gene TRBJ2-1; 9 bases agree with TRBD2. Germline assignment: CDR1 LNHDA and CDR2 SQIVND (reference sequence). The CDR3 sequence is 13 residues long. Germline trimming cut 6 bases from V and 13 bases from J; bases unmatched to any gene: 10. DNA for the CDR3: TGTGCCAGTAGGCCCGCGGGGGGGCGTCGTCAGTTCTTC. Amino acid sequence: CASRPAGGRRQFF.

The CDR3, as DNA: TGTGCCTGGAGTGAGGGTGGGGCGACCAATGAAAAACTGTTTTTT. Encoded protein: CAWSEGGATNEKLFF. This chain uses TRBV30 with TRBJ1-4; maybe TRBD1 (5 bases). CDR3 length equals 15 residues. Trimming removed 1 base at V and 5 bases at J, with 14 bases between. From germline, CDR1 is GTSNPN and CDR2 SVGIG (reference sequence).

J is TRBJ1-6 and V is TRBV10-3; no clear D gene. Trimming pared 3 bases from V and 8 bases from J, leaving 5 bases between. CDR1 is ENHRY, CDR2 SYGVKD, per germline. The CDR3 consists of 12 residues. The CDR3 DNA is TGTGCCATCAGTGATGCAGATTCACCCCTCCACTTT. This sequence encodes CAISDADSPLHF.

The table lists this clone with a few counts. Other nucleotide sequences in the sample specify the same CDR3. The V gene is TRBV30, the J gene TRBJ2-7, with D possibly TRBD2 on 5 matching bases. The CDR3 totals 11 residues. Germline-derived CDR1 and CDR2 are GTSNPN and SVGIG (reference sequence). Trimming left V 2 bases short and J 5 bases short, with 7 bases between. The CDR3 reads CAWSRGHEQYF. CDR3 DNA: TGTGCCTGGAGTAGAGGGCACGAGCAGTACTTC.

This chain uses TRBV29-1 with TRBJ2-1; TRBD2 agrees at 13 bases. Germline V gene sequence: CDR1 SQVTM, CDR2 ANQGSEA. The length of the CDR3 is 14 residues. V lost 7 bases, J lost 3 bases, and 3 bases stayed unmatched. DNA for the CDR3: TGCAGCGGGACTAGCGGGGGTCTCTACAATGAGCAGTTCTTC. The encoded protein is CSGTSGGLYNEQFF.

The chain couples TRBV5-1 to TRBJ2-3; D is undetermined. Trimming cost V 0 bases and J 2 bases, with 7 bases left between them. The germline gives CDR1 SGHRS, CDR2 YFSETQ. This CDR3 is built from 14 residues. The CDR3 spells CASSLALYTDTQYF. The CDR3, as DNA: TGCGCCAGCAGCTTGGCACTCTACACAGATACGCAGTATTTT.

The chain links TRBV27 to TRBJ2-7; D uncertain. The V end was cut by 6 bases, the J end by 3 bases, with 12 bases between. Germline CDR1 and CDR2: MNHEY and SMNVEV (reference sequence). The CDR3 is 13 residues long. The CDR3 loop is CASSLMRGYEQYF. The CDR3 region has the DNA TGTGCCAGCAGCCTGATGAGAGGCTACGAGCAGTACTTC.

As to this clone: Relative to the germline gene, one junction end is altered; a read error may explain this. The chain combines TRBV29-1 with TRBJ2-2; D is unclear. Germline loops: CDR1 SQVTM, CDR2 ANQGSEA. The CDR3 runs to 11 residues. Written as DNA, the CDR3 is TGCAGCGTTGGGAACCCCGGGGAGCTGTTTTTT. Its translation: CSVGNPGELFF.

The chain joins TRBV5-1 to TRBJ2-3, with 7 bases identical to TRBD1. V trimming: 5 bases; J trimming: 3 bases; junction bases outside the gene matches: 6. Germline V gene data show CDR1 as SGHRS and CDR2 as YFSETQ. The CDR3 is 14 residues long. CDR3 protein: CASRRGLGTDTQYF. CDR3 DNA sequence: TGCGCCAGCAGGAGGGGGCTCGGGACAGATACGCAGTATTTT.

This rearrangement joins TRBV7-9 to TRBJ2-7; 7 nucleotides agree with TRBD1. V shed 5 bases and J 7 bases; nucleotides not matched to a gene: 11. The CDR3 is 14 amino acids. In germline, CDR1 is SEHNR, CDR2 FQNEAQ (reference sequence). The CDR3 DNA follows: TGTGCCAGCAGCGGACAGGCCCTGATAGCTGAGCAGTACTTC. This sequence encodes CASSGQALIAEQYF.

The chain uses TRBV20-1 and TRBJ1-2; TRBD1 is a possible D gene (5 bases). The CDR3 loop spans 11 amino acids. The V end lost 6 bases, the J end lost 6 bases, and 11 bases lay between the germline ends. Germline loops: CDR1 DFQATT, CDR2 SNEGSKA (reference sequence). The CDR3 sequence: CSASGGDGYTF. In DNA, the CDR3 is TGCAGTGCCTCCGGGGGGGATGGCTACACCTTC.

This clone was counted only a few times. V gene TRBV4-3 combines with J gene TRBJ2-1; 11 bases are a match to TRBD2. J was trimmed by 6 bases and V by 1 base; bases with no gene match: 8. Looked up from germline, CDR1 is LGHNA and CDR2 is YSLEER. This CDR3 has 17 residues. The CDR3 spells CASSQVVAGGPGNEQFF. The CDR3 DNA follows: TGCGCCAGCAGCCAAGTCGTAGCGGGGGGGCCAGGCAATGAGCAGTTCTTC.